These 22 T cell receptor beta chains were all obtained from the same sample, sequenced in a study of blood T cell repertoires in COVID-19. Only in-frame clones appear in the TCRdb table, and some are missing; sequencing was by immunoSEQ multiplex PCR. The table records some 220,000 clones, nearly 90% of them present only once. Sequences were obtained from peripheral blood. The receptor set was obtained from a woman younger than 35 who had recovered from COVID-19.

The rearrangement joins TRBV18 to TRBJ1-1, with 7 positions matching TRBD1. The germline gives CDR1 KGHSH, CDR2 LQKENI. J gave up 1 base and V 0 bases, and 2 bases lay outside the gene matches. This CDR3 is built from 15 residues. The CDR3 DNA is TGTGCCAGCTCACCACCAAACAGGGGGAACACTGAAGCTTTCTTT. It codes for CASSPPNRGNTEAFF.

V usage is TRBV6-1 and J usage is TRBJ2-2; no firm D call. Looked up from germline, CDR1 is MNHNS and CDR2 is SASEGT. The CDR3 covers 15 residues. The V end was cut by 2 bases, the J end by 0 bases, with 7 bases between. CDR3 amino acids: CASSESAPNTGELFF. CDR3 DNA sequence: TGTGCCAGCAGTGAATCAGCGCCGAACACCGGGGAGCTGTTTTTT.

The CDR3 region is CSVGSLAGANTGELFF. The CDR3 DNA reads TGCAGCGTTGGAAGTTTAGCGGGAGCGAACACCGGGGAGCTGTTTTTT. The gene calls are TRBV29-1 and TRBJ2-2; TRBD2 matches 9 bases. The junction had 6 bases not matched to a gene; V was cut back by 4 bases and J by 0 bases. The CDR3 spans 16 residues. Germline CDR1 is SQVTM and CDR2 is ANQGSEA.

This clone came up once. The chain has TRBV10-1 and TRBJ2-5, with D unclear. Per the germline V gene, CDR1 is WNHNN and CDR2 is SYGVQD (reference sequence). Trimming took 3 bases from V and 5 from J, leaving 7 bases between them. The CDR3 is 12 residues long. CDR3 region: CASSDFLETQYF. The CDR3 DNA reads TGCGCCAGCAGTGATTTTCTGGAGACCCAGTACTTC.

The chain is built from TRBV19 and TRBJ2-1, with 14 bases aligning to TRBD2. The CDR3 consists of 18 residues. J was trimmed by 1 base and V by 7 bases; bases with no gene match: 9. The germline V gene has CDR1 LNHDA and CDR2 SQIVND (reference sequence). The CDR3 region has the DNA TGTGCCAGTATGGGCGGGACTAGCGGGAGTAGGTCCTACAATGAGCAGTTCTTC. Its translation: CASMGGTSGSRSYNEQFF.

This clone was seen only once. The chain recombines TRBV5-6 with TRBJ2-1, with 12 bases lining up with TRBD2. Germline CDR1 is SGHDT and CDR2 is YYEEEE. The CDR3 consists of 17 residues. The J segment lost 7 bases and the V segment lost 3 bases, leaving 11 bases of the junction unmatched. The DNA for the CDR3 is TGTGCCAGCAGCTCCAGGACTAGCGGGACGTCGGGGAATGAGCAGTTCTTC. Translating it yields CASSSRTSGTSGNEQFF.

In this sample, this clone turned up once. The chain has TRBV2 and TRBJ1-1, with TRBD1 identical over 7 bases. The CDR3 spans 14 residues. The germline V gene encodes CDR1 SNHLY and CDR2 FYNNEI. The junction had 9 bases not matched to a gene; V was cut back by 8 bases and J by 3 bases. CDR3 nucleotide sequence: TGTGCCAGCCACAGGGGAGGTAGGGACACTGAAGCTTTCTTT. It yields the protein CASHRGGRDTEAFF.

The chain uses TRBV4-3 and TRBJ1-1; D is unresolved. The V gene's germline CDR1 is LGHNA and CDR2 YSLEER. V was shortened by 1 base and J by 5 bases, with 8 bases between the two germline ends. The CDR3 is 13 residues long. The CDR3 spells CASSQVRGTEAFF. In nucleotides, the CDR3 is TGCGCCAGCAGCCAAGTCCGAGGGACTGAAGCTTTCTTT.

The CDR3 nucleotides are TGTGCCAGCAGCTTGGGAGCCGGGGAGTACTATGGCTACACCTTC. Protein product: CASSLGAGEYYGYTF. This chain joins TRBV5-5 and TRBJ1-2; D not certain. This CDR3 comprises 15 residues. Germline V gene lookup returns CDR1 SGHKS and CDR2 YYEKEE (reference sequence). Trimming removed 0 bases at V and 3 bases at J, with 12 bases between.

The CDR3 DNA sequence: TGTGCCAGCAGCTCCCAGGGGTGGGAGACTGAAGCTTTCTTT. Translation gives CASSSQGWETEAFF. The chain combines TRBV7-9 with TRBJ1-1; tentatively, D is TRBD1 (6 bases). The CDR3 totals 14 residues. V was pared by 4 bases and J by 5 bases, with 14 bases between. In germline, CDR1 is SEHNR, CDR2 FQNEAQ (reference sequence).

The V gene is TRBV9, the J gene TRBJ2-1, with TRBD2 matching over 9 bases. The junction had 7 bases not matched to a gene; V was cut back by 3 bases and J by 3 bases. Germline V CDR1 and CDR2: SGDLS, YYNGEE. The CDR3 is made up of 16 amino acids. CDR3 in amino acids: CASSAISGSFYNEQFF. Here the CDR3 DNA reads TGTGCCAGCAGCGCCATTAGCGGGAGCTTCTACAATGAGCAGTTCTTC.

The chain combines TRBV9 with TRBJ1-5; D might be TRBD1 (5 bases). The CDR3 contains 16 residues. Trimming cost V 0 bases and J 3 bases, with 13 bases left between them. CDR1 and CDR2 (germline): SGDLS, YYNGEE. CDR3 coding DNA: TGTGCCAGCAGCGTAGCGGCAGGCAGGGCCAATCAGCCCCAGCATTTT. Encoded protein: CASSVAAGRANQPQHF.

The chain joins TRBV5-4 to TRBJ2-5, with 9 bases aligning to TRBD2. Germline values: CDR1 SGHNT, CDR2 YYREEE (reference sequence). V was pared by 4 bases and J by 1 base, with 11 bases of the junction left unmatched. The CDR3 is 17 residues long. CDR3 region: CASSRNRLAAVQETQYF. The CDR3 DNA reads as TGTGCCAGCAGCCGGAATCGACTAGCGGCCGTCCAAGAGACCCAGTACTTC.

V is TRBV11-3 and J is TRBJ2-7, with 9 bases lining up with TRBD1. The length of the CDR3 is 16 residues. The trim removed 4 bases at V and 5 bases at J, leaving 12 bases unmatched. Looked up from germline, CDR1 is SGHNT and CDR2 is YENEEA. In DNA, the CDR3 is TGTGCCAGCAGCTCAACAGGGGGCTTCGGGGATAACGAGCAGTACTTC. Amino acids: CASSSTGGFGDNEQYF.

V is TRBV4-3 and J is TRBJ1-4; TRBD1 aligns across 7 bases. V lost 0 bases, J lost 6 bases, and 7 bases stayed unmatched. Germline loops: CDR1 LGHNA, CDR2 YSLEER. CDR3 length: 16 amino acids. The CDR3 region has the DNA TGCGCCAGCAGCCAAGATCTGACAGGGTCTTATGAAAAACTGTTTTTT. Its protein is CASSQDLTGSYEKLFF.

This clone was observed once. The rearrangement links TRBV19 to TRBJ1-2, with TRBD1 matching over 7 bases. V dropped 8 bases and J dropped 6; count of bases not matched to a gene: 12. The V gene's germline CDR1 is LNHDA and CDR2 SQIVND (reference sequence). This CDR3 region has 14 residues. The CDR3 loop reads CASSPGQLRDGYTF. CDR3 nucleotides: TGTGCCAGTTCGCCGGGACAGCTTAGGGATGGCTACACCTTC.

The chain links TRBV4-1 to TRBJ2-1; 7 positions agree with TRBD1. With 2 bases clipped from V and 2 bases from J, the junction kept 6 bases outside the gene matches. From germline, CDR1 is MGHRA and CDR2 YSYEKL. The CDR3 extends over 16 amino acids. The chain's CDR3 is CASSQTGTDPYNEQFF. CDR3 sequence (DNA): TGCGCCAGCAGCCAAACCGGGACAGACCCCTACAATGAGCAGTTCTTC.

The rearrangement links TRBV11-3 to TRBJ2-2; D remains unclear. The CDR3 totals 15 residues. The germline V gene has CDR1 SGHNT and CDR2 YENEEA. Trimming removed 3 bases from V and 7 bases from J, with 15 bases in between. CDR3 sequence (DNA): TGTGCCAGCAGCTTCTCCAACAGCTTCAGCGGGGAGCTGTTTTTT. It translates to CASSFSNSFSGELFF. The variable domain in full, with the rest retrieved from reference TRBV11-3 and TRBJ2-2, is EAGVVQSPRYKIIEKKQPVAFWCNPISGHNTLYWYLQNLGQGPELLIRYENEEAVDDSQLPKDRFSAERLKGVDSTLKIQPAELGDSAVYLCASSFSNSFSGELFFGEGSRLTVL.

The J gene is TRBJ2-7, the V gene TRBV27, with 9 positions matching TRBD1. The ends lost 2 bases at V and 6 bases at J; junction bases unmatched: 5. Germline assignment: CDR1 MNHEY and CDR2 SMNVEV (reference sequence). The CDR3 runs to 14 residues. The CDR3 region is CASSLTGTGTEQYF. The CDR3 coding sequence is TGTGCCAGCAGTTTAACGGGGACAGGGACCGAGCAGTACTTC.

This chain uses TRBV4-3 with TRBJ2-7; perhaps TRBD2 as D (5 bases). From germline, CDR1 is LGHNA and CDR2 YSLEER. Trimming took off 0 bases at V and 3 bases at J, with 12 bases between the two ends. The CDR3 runs 15 residues. CDR3 in amino acids: CASSQDPGKGYEQYF. In nucleotides, the CDR3 is TGCGCCAGCAGCCAAGATCCGGGGAAGGGCTACGAGCAGTACTTC.

This sequence joins TRBV27 and TRBJ2-1, with TRBD1 identical over 10 bases. V dropped 5 bases and J dropped 7; count of bases not matched to a gene: 8. The CDR3 loop spans 15 amino acids. Per the germline V gene, CDR1 is MNHEY and CDR2 is SMNVEV (reference sequence). The CDR3 reads CASSPDRGRKNEQFF. The CDR3 nucleotides read TGTGCCAGCAGTCCTGACAGGGGGCGAAAGAATGAGCAGTTCTTC.

This clone appeared a single time. The rearrangement links TRBV3-1 (or the pseudogene TRBV3-2) to TRBJ2-5, with 10 bases matching TRBD1. The CDR3 runs 15 residues. Trimming cost V 3 bases and J 5 bases; bases outside gene matches: 6. Germline-derived CDR1 and CDR2 are LGHDT and YNNKEL (reference sequence). The CDR3 protein is CASSHPGQGPETQYF. The CDR3 nucleotides read TGTGCCAGCAGCCACCCGGGACAGGGGCCTGAGACCCAGTACTTC.